This TCR beta chain was recorded in a study of T cells in tuberculosis. The overall study: In South Africa, adults with active tuberculosis were compared with IGRA-negative and latently infected IGRA-positive adolescents.

Adolescents were screened for latent TB by skin test and IGRA. Study outcomes and limitations: Selection depended on which cryopreserved specimens were available. The TCR-beta difference was not significant; alpha differences partly reflected length.

Turning to this clone: The antigen is undetermined.

Data came from immunoSEQ multiplex PCR; TCRdb stores just in-frame clones and leaves some out. This sample carries roughly 44,000 clones, 90% to 95% of them seen once, and the ten largest clones take approximately 7.9%. Germline CDR1 SGHRS, CDR2 YFSETQ. This CDR3 region has 12 residues. Trimming left V 4 bases short and J 2 bases short, with 6 bases between. The rearrangement joins TRBV5-1 to TRBJ1-1; D not certain. The sequencing input was PBMCs. The source of this sequence is a donor aged 10-35 years with latent tuberculosis or without tuberculosis infection. The CDR3 region has the DNA TGCGCCAGCAGCCAGGAAAACACTGAAGCTTTCTTT. Protein: CASSQENTEAFF.